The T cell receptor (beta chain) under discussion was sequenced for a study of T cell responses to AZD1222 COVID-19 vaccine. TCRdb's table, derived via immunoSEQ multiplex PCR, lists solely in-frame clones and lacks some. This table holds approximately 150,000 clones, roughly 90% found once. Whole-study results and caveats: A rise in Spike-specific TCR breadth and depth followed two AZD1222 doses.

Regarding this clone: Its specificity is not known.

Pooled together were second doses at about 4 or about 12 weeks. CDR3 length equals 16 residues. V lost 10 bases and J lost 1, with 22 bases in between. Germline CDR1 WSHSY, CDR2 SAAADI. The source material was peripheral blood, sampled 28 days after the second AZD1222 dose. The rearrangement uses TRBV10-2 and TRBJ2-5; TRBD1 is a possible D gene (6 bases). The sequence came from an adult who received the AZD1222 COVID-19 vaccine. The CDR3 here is CATRHSPLGAQETQYF. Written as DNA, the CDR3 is TGCGCCACCCGGCATAGCCCGTTGGGGGCCCAAGAGACCCAGTACTTC.